This paragraph covers one T cell receptor beta chain sequence. One end of the junction is discordant with germline, which a read error may explain. This sample is part of a study of tumor and adjacent non-tumor tissue in lung cancer. Study-level background: About 4.2 million productive TCRbeta reads were obtained per sample on average.

The CDR3 consists of 15 residues. From germline, CDR1 is SGHAT and CDR2 FQNNGV. A modified ARM-PCR protocol with three rounds of nested PCR amplified TCRbeta. From the multiplex PCR reads, TCRdb called clonotypes with MiXCR, one entry per CDR3 protein. Of about 76,000 distinct CDR3 sequences in the sample, around 65% were seen once. The template was RNA from unsorted bulk tissue. Source material: lung tumor tissue. V gene TRBV11-2 combines with J gene TRBJ1-4; D uncertain. This clonotype was sampled from a woman in her seventies with non-small cell lung cancer. CDR3 DNA: TGTCCCAGCAGCTTTGGGCCAACAACTAATGAAAAACTGTTTTTT. Translating it yields CPSSFGPTTNEKLFF.